This T cell receptor beta chain was obtained from a study of shared clonotypes between healthy human individuals. On the study more broadly: Researchers assigned three CD4 naive, three CD4 memory, two CD8 naive and one CD8 memory plate to each donor.

Regarding the study as a whole: Estimated richness was generally greater in naive than memory subsets. Despite large depth, sorted-subset datasets appeared incompletely sequenced.

Generated by immunoSEQ multiplex PCR, the TCRdb table keeps only in-frame clones and is missing some. The sample gives 1 million to 1.2 million clones, around 77% of which show up once; roughly 0.83% is in the top ten. On this clone: Its antigen remains unidentified.

Researchers partitioned CD4+ cells into CD45RA+ naive and CD45RA-negative memory subsets. Trimming left V 6 bases short and J 5 bases short, with 17 bases between. In germline, CDR1 is MNHNS, CDR2 SASEGT. The length of the CDR3 is 15 residues. The sequenced material came from memory CD4+ T cells from PBMCs. Subset: CD45RA-negative fraction. The source of this sequence is a man aged 18-30 years in good health. Some clones in this sample may be carry-over from other donors' samples. The chain uses TRBV6-1 and TRBJ1-5, with D unclear. The CDR3 bases are TGTGCCAGCAGAGTGAACCTGGGGTCGGATCAGCCCCAGCATTTT. Its protein product is CASRVNLGSDQPQHF.